Following are 27 T cell receptor beta chains from one sample sequenced in a study of OX40 agonist ivuxolimab in advanced cancers. Sequenced by immunoSEQ multiplex PCR; TCRdb stores in-frame clones only, minus some. Altogether some 77,000 clones are present, roughly nine tenths being singletons, with the ten largest covering approximately 1%. This specimen consisted of CD4+ or CD8+ T cells sorted from blood, obtained in a trial of the OX40 agonist ivuxolimab. The receptors were gathered from an adult with an advanced solid tumor such as melanoma, head and neck, liver or kidney cancer.

This sequence joins TRBV6-5 and TRBJ2-1; no clear D gene. Between the trimmed V and J ends, which lost 2 bases and 0 bases, there was a span of 8 bases. This CDR3 is 15 amino acids long. In germline, CDR1 is MNHEY, CDR2 SVGAGI. CDR3 bases: TGTGCCAGCAGTTACAGAGAGAGCTCCTACAATGAGCAGTTCTTC. This encodes CASSYRESSYNEQFF.

This clone was seen a single time. The V call is TRBV27, the J call TRBJ1-2; 7 bases match TRBD1. The junction had 10 bases not matched to a gene; V was cut back by 2 bases and J by 4 bases. CDR1 and CDR2 (germline): MNHEY, SMNVEV (reference sequence). The CDR3 is 16 amino acids. DNA for the CDR3: TGTGCCAGCAGTTTAAAGGGGACAGAACCCCTCTATGGCTACACCTTC. It encodes CASSLKGTEPLYGYTF.

The J gene is TRBJ1-1, the V gene TRBV27, with D perhaps TRBD1 (6 bases). Deletions cut 5 bases from V and 7 bases from J, with 23 bases between. Germline V gene data show CDR1 as MNHEY and CDR2 as SMNVEV (reference sequence). The CDR3 extends over 16 amino acids. The CDR3 region has the DNA TGTGCCAGCAGTCTCGACAGGAACCGTGCATCTATTGAAGCTTTCTTT. Its translation: CASSLDRNRASIEAFF.

CDR3 nucleotides: TGTGCCAGCAGCCCTAAGCTGAACACCGGGGAGCTGTTTTTT. Translation gives CASSPKLNTGELFF. The chain joins TRBV4-2 to TRBJ2-2; no reliable D call. Germline CDR1 and CDR2: LGHNA and YNFKEQ. CDR3 size: 14 residues. V shed 4 bases and J shed 1 base, with 7 bases lying between them.

The CDR3 here is CASSLPGSYEQYF. The CDR3 DNA follows: TGTGCCAGCAGTTTACCCGGTTCCTACGAGCAGTACTTC. The chain has TRBV28 and TRBJ2-7; no clear D gene. V dropped 2 bases and J dropped 1 base, with 6 bases sitting between them. This CDR3 has 13 residues. The germline V gene has CDR1 MDHEN and CDR2 SYDVKM.

The table lists this clone with a count of one. The rearrangement links TRBV7-2 to TRBJ1-5; D is uncertain. This CDR3 is built from 15 residues. The V and J ends lost 2 bases and 6 bases respectively, with 14 bases between them. Germline CDR1 and CDR2: SGHTA and FQGNSA. The CDR3 protein is CASSLLGSGVQPQHF. In DNA form, the CDR3 reads TGTGCCAGCAGCTTACTCGGCAGTGGGGTTCAGCCCCAGCATTTT.

The rearrangement links TRBV6-9 to TRBJ1-5; D is unclear. Germline V gene sequence: CDR1 MNHGY, CDR2 SVAAGI. Trimming removed 0 bases from V and 6 bases from J, with 6 bases in between. The CDR3 consists of 13 residues. As DNA, the CDR3 is TGTGCCAGCAGTTATTCGGATGTTCAGCCCCAGCATTTT. It codes for CASSYSDVQPQHF.

The chain combines TRBV4-2 with TRBJ1-4, with D possibly TRBD1 on 6 matching bases. The germline V and J ends were trimmed by 2 bases and 8 bases, with 15 bases remaining between them. Germline V gene lookup returns CDR1 LGHNA and CDR2 YNFKEQ. The CDR3 is made up of 15 amino acids. Here the CDR3 reads CASSQLQGGVEKLFF. CDR3 sequence (DNA): TGTGCCAGCAGCCAACTACAGGGTGGGGTGGAAAAACTGTTTTTT.

The chain carries TRBV5-1 and TRBJ2-7, with a possible D match to TRBD2 (5 bases). This CDR3 comprises 14 residues. Germline values: CDR1 SGHRS, CDR2 YFSETQ. Trimming took off 6 bases at V and 6 bases at J, with 19 bases between the two ends. The CDR3 DNA reads TGCGCCAGCACTCCCGTTGAGGGAGCTTTCGAGCAGTACTTC. Translation gives CASTPVEGAFEQYF.

The chain is built from TRBV10-3 and TRBJ2-7; 11 nucleotides match TRBD2. Trimming removed 0 bases from V and 0 bases from J; junction bases left unmatched: 4. Germline V CDR1 and CDR2: ENHRY, SYGVKD. The CDR3 is 17 residues long. In DNA form, the CDR3 reads TGTGCCATCAGTGAGTCCTTGGGACTAGCGGCCTCCTACGAGCAGTACTTC. Residues: CAISESLGLAASYEQYF.

V gene TRBV19 combines with J gene TRBJ1-5; D may be TRBD1 (6 bases). The CDR3 sequence is 15 residues long. Germline loops: CDR1 LNHDA, CDR2 SQIVND (reference sequence). Deletions cut 5 bases from V and 2 bases from J, with 13 bases between. The CDR3 is CASSPDGGGNQPQHF. CDR3 bases: TGTGCCAGTAGTCCCGACGGGGGCGGCAATCAGCCCCAGCATTTT.

This clone occurred once. The V gene is TRBV10-3, the J gene TRBJ2-3; D not certain. Deletions cut 4 bases from V and 9 bases from J, with 11 bases between. CDR3 length equals 12 residues. Looked up from germline, CDR1 is ENHRY and CDR2 is SYGVKD. The CDR3 protein is CAISGVQETQYF. The CDR3 coding sequence is TGTGCCATCAGTGGGGTGCAGGAGACGCAGTATTTT.

The V and J genes are TRBV28 and TRBJ2-3, with 8 bases that match TRBD2. The CDR3 runs to 14 residues. Germline-derived CDR1 and CDR2 are MDHEN and SYDVKM. Losses at the gene ends were 5 bases for V and 2 bases for J; bases not matched to a gene: 3. The CDR3 loop reads CASSLAGPTDTQYF. The CDR3 nucleotides read TGTGCCAGCAGTCTAGCGGGCCCCACAGATACGCAGTATTTT.

The J gene is TRBJ2-2, the V gene TRBV9; unclear D gene. Germline CDR1 SGDLS, CDR2 YYNGEE. The CDR3 runs to 14 residues. V dropped 2 bases and J dropped 6 bases, with 11 bases sitting between them. The CDR3 protein is CASSVRSRPGELFF. The CDR3 DNA follows: TGTGCCAGCAGCGTGCGGTCCCGCCCCGGGGAGCTGTTTTTT.

This rearrangement joins TRBV7-2 to TRBJ1-1; 7 nucleotides agree with TRBD1. Germline V gene data show CDR1 as SGHTA and CDR2 as FQGNSA. This CDR3 spans 18 amino acids. V shed 4 bases and J 0 bases; nucleotides not matched to a gene: 14. As DNA, the CDR3 is TGTGCCAGCAGCTATAGGGCCGCCAGGGGGTCTTTGAACACTGAAGCTTTCTTT. Amino acids: CASSYRAARGSLNTEAFF.

This rearrangement joins TRBV13 to TRBJ2-7, with D unresolved. Per the germline V gene, CDR1 is PRHDT and CDR2 is FYEKMQ (reference sequence). This CDR3 comprises 14 residues. V lost 0 bases and J lost 4, with 10 bases in between. CDR3 nucleotides: TGTGCCAGCAGCTTAGGCCGCTACCCTTACGAGCAGTACTTC. It is translated as CASSLGRYPYEQYF.

The V and J genes are TRBV28 and TRBJ2-7; 8 bases are shared with TRBD1. J was trimmed by 5 bases and V by 6 bases; bases with no gene match: 12. The CDR3 contains 15 residues. CDR1 is MDHEN, CDR2 SYDVKM, per germline. CDR3 DNA: TGTGCCAGCAGCGCACACAGGGGGTTGGCGGACGAGCAGTACTTC. Amino acids: CASSAHRGLADEQYF.

This clone was counted a single time. V and J are TRBV9 and TRBJ2-1; D not certain. V dropped 3 bases and J dropped 0 bases, with 13 bases sitting between them. The germline CDR1 and CDR2 sequences are SGDLS and YYNGEE. This CDR3 is 16 amino acids long. The CDR3 bases are TGTGCCAGCAGCGGGCCCCTTATCAGCTCCTACAATGAGCAGTTCTTC. This gives the protein CASSGPLISSYNEQFF.

This clone was counted a single time. V gene TRBV5-8 combines with J gene TRBJ1-2, with D perhaps TRBD1 (5 bases). The CDR3 contains 14 residues. V gave up 4 bases and J gave up 4 bases, with 14 bases separating them. Germline V gene lookup returns CDR1 SGHTS and CDR2 YDEGEE. CDR3 in DNA: TGTGCCAGCAGCCGGGGACCCTTTCGCTATGGCTACACCTTC. Translation: CASSRGPFRYGYTF.

The chain uses TRBV10-3 and TRBJ2-7; weak D call: TRBD2 (5 bases). The V and J ends lost 0 bases and 4 bases respectively, with 13 bases between them. The CDR3 is made up of 15 amino acids. Germline CDR1 and CDR2: ENHRY and SYGVKD. As DNA, the CDR3 is TGTGCCATCAGTGAGTCAGGACTTCTTTTTTACGAGCAGTACTTC. Its translation is CAISESGLLFYEQYF.

This chain joins TRBV19 and TRBJ1-4; D gene ambiguous. The CDR3 has 15 amino acids. V shed 5 bases and J shed 3 bases, with 13 bases lying between them. Per the germline V gene, CDR1 is LNHDA and CDR2 is SQIVND (reference sequence). The CDR3 protein is CASSANRASNEKLFF. As DNA, the CDR3 is TGTGCCAGTAGTGCCAACAGAGCCTCTAATGAAAAACTGTTTTTT. The variable domain in full, with the rest retrieved from reference TRBV19 and TRBJ1-4, is DGGITQSPKYLFRKEGQNVTLSCEQNLNHDAMYWYRQDPGQGLRLIYYSQIVNDFQKGDIAEGYSVSREKKESFPLTVTSAQKNPTAFYLCASSANRASNEKLFFGSGTQLSVL.

The rearrangement joins TRBV29-1 to TRBJ2-1, with 15 bases that match TRBD2. The CDR3 has 15 amino acids. V shed 6 bases, J shed 6 bases, and the junction held 6 bases outside the gene matches. CDR1 and CDR2 (germline): SQVTM, ANQGSEA. Here the CDR3 reads CSVRTSGRARNEQFF. CDR3 coding DNA: TGCAGCGTACGGACTAGCGGGAGGGCCCGCAATGAGCAGTTCTTC.

The chain carries TRBV7-8 and TRBJ2-3; tentatively, D is TRBD2 (5 bases). V was clipped by 1 base and J by 0 bases, with 5 bases between them. CDR1 is SGHVS, CDR2 FQNEAQ, per germline. There are 14 residues in the CDR3. CDR3 nucleotides: TGTGCCAGCAGCTTAGGGACTAGCACAGATACGCAGTATTTT. Its protein product is CASSLGTSTDTQYF.

By its share, this clone is medium-sized. This sequence joins TRBV19 and TRBJ1-1; D unresolved. The V gene lost 4 bases and the J gene lost 8 bases, with 14 bases spanning the gap. CDR1 is LNHDA, CDR2 SQIVND, per germline (reference sequence). CDR3 length: 13 amino acids. The CDR3 loop reads CASSTPLTGEAFF. In DNA form, the CDR3 reads TGTGCCAGTAGTACCCCTCTCACGGGAGAAGCTTTCTTT.

This clone was picked up a small number of times. The gene calls are TRBV6-5 and TRBJ1-5, with 8 bases matching TRBD1. Germline V gives CDR1 MNHEY, CDR2 SVGAGI. The CDR3 runs to 14 residues. V trimming: 6 bases; J trimming: 5 bases; junction bases outside the gene matches: 6. The DNA for the CDR3 is TGTGCCAGCAGCCTCCGGGACAGGCATCAGCCCCAGCATTTT. Amino acids: CASSLRDRHQPQHF.

V usage is TRBV10-3 and J usage is TRBJ1-6; 10 bases line up with TRBD1. The CDR3 is 15 amino acids. Unmatched junction bases numbered 10, after V lost 8 bases and J lost 9 bases. Germline V gene lookup returns CDR1 ENHRY and CDR2 SYGVKD. This chain's CDR3 is CAIAQTGQGISPLHF. CDR3 DNA: TGTGCCATCGCTCAAACGGGACAGGGGATTTCACCCCTCCACTTT.

For this clone: One end of the junction does not line up with germline, which may come from a read error. The chain joins TRBV2 to TRBJ2-3; 16 bases align to TRBD2. From germline, CDR1 is SNHLY and CDR2 FYNNEI. The CDR3 extends over 20 amino acids. As DNA, the CDR3 is TGTACCAGCAGCTCTCCACCGGGACTAGCGGGAGGGCCTAGCACAGATACGCAGTATTTT. Its protein product is CTSSSPPGLAGGPSTDTQYF.